Included here is one T cell receptor beta chain sequence, with context. Its antigen is unknown. It has no much larger one-base neighbor in the sample; base qualities were not kept. TCRbeta CDR3 regions were amplified from genomic DNA using the immunoSEQ Assay, a bias-controlled multiplex PCR. The published analysis was carried out like this. Within the assay, amplification of reference gene primers was used to estimate how many nucleated cells each sample contained. Sequence reads were collapsed and filtered to measure the absolute abundance of every unique TCRbeta CDR3 rearrangement. For each sample, productive Simpson clonality was calculated as the square root of Simpson's diversity index over productive rearrangements. Sourced from immuneACCESS, this table was stored by TCRdb with only in-frame sequences that have V and J called. A share of the clones is absent; for the studies checked, an unresolved V gene accounts for under half, and the remainder has no known explanation. The V and J calls and clone size are taken from that table; D and trimming were inferred from the DNA. A total of fewer than 50,000 clones appear in this sample, around nine tenths of them only once. The ten largest clones capture almost 35% of the sample.

The entry originates in a study of blood T cell repertoires in COVID-19 (dated by TCRdb to the early 2020s). Regarding the research as a whole: Samples from collaborators originated in the United States, Italy and Spain and spanned both the acute and convalescent phases of COVID-19. Samples came from the ongoing ImmuneRACE study (first 160 participants) plus 1,254 subjects from 6 global collaborators. Deeply sampled blood TCRbeta repertoires from subjects exposed to, actively infected with, or recovered from COVID-19 were included in the dataset. A de-identified subject ID, COVID-19 status, age in years and sex were almost always included in the sample metadata. A freely available public database, intended as a resource for researchers studying the immune response to SARS-CoV-2, is where the repertoires were released. Where HLA class I and class II types were available, the types were taken from metadata supplied by the sample provider, not from assay-based typing. The prospective study material was composed of cDNA or gDNA derived from T cells, B-cell-depleted T cells, or PBMCs. Summary of the overall study and its limitations: How much clinical and demographic metadata was included differed by source and by participant, and the metadata was provided uncurated.

Each collaborating institution followed its own protocols to collect whole blood in K2EDTA tubes. Collaborator samples were shipped for TCRbeta analysis as frozen whole blood, isolated PBMCs, or DNA extracted from either sample type. The junction shows trimming of 5 bases on V and 5 bases on J, and the gene matches do not reach 9 bases of it. The cysteine opens and the phenylalanine closes a CDR3 of 14 amino acids. The sequence is cut down to CDR3 DNA, 42 bases in frame from base 1. The germline V gene supplies CDR1 MDHEN and CDR2 SYDVKM. This chain joins TRBV28 to TRBJ2-7, with 7 middle bases fitting TRBD2. The TCR comes from a man between 65 and 85 years old with active COVID-19. Sequencing was carried out using peripheral blood. The CDR3 here reads CASSLLGGKNEQYF. The DNA reads TGTGCCAGCAGTCTCTTGGGAGGGAAGAACGAGCAGTACTTC.